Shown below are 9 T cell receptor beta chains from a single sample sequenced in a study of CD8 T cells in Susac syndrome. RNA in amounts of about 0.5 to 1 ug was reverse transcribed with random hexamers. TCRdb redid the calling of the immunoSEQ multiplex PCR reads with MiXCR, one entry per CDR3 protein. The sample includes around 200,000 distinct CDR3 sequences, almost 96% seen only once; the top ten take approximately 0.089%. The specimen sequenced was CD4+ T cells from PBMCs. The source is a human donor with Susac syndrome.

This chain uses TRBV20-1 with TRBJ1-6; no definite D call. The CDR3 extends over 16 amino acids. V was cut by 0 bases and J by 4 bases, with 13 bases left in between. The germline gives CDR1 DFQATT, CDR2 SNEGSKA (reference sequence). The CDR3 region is CSARDGLGLYNSPLHF. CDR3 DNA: TGCAGTGCTAGAGATGGACTGGGTCTTTATAATTCACCCCTCCACTTT.

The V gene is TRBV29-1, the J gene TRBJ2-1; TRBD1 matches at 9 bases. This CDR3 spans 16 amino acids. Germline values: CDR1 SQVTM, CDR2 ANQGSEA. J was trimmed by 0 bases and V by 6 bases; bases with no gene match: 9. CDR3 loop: CSVGTGGWSSYNEQFF. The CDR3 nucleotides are TGCAGCGTCGGAACAGGGGGCTGGAGCTCCTACAATGAGCAGTTCTTC.

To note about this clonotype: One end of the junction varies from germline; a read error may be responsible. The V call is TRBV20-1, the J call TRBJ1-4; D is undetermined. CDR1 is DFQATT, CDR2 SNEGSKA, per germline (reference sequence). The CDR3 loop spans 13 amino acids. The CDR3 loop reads CSARESANEKLFF. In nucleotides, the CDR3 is TGCAGTGCCAGAGAGTCCGCTAATGAAAAACTGTTTTTT.

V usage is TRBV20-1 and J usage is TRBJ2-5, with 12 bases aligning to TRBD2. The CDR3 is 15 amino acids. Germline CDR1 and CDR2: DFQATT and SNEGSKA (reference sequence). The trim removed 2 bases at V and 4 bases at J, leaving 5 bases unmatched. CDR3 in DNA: TGCAGTGCTAGAACCGGACTAGCGGGGTTAGAGACCCAGTACTTC. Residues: CSARTGLAGLETQYF.

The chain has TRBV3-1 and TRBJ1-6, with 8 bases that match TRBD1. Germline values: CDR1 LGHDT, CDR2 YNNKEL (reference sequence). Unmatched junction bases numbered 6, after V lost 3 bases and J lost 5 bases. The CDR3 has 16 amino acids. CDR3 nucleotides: TGTGCCAGCAGCCAGAACAGGGGGGGAAATAATTCACCCCTCCACTTT. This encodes CASSQNRGGNNSPLHF. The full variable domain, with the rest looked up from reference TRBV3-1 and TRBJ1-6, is DTAVSQTPKYLVTQMGNDKSIKCEQNLGHDTMYWYKQDSKKFLKIMFSYNNKELIINETVPNRFSPKSPDKAHLNLHINSLELGDSAVYFCASSQNRGGNNSPLHFGNGTRLTVT.

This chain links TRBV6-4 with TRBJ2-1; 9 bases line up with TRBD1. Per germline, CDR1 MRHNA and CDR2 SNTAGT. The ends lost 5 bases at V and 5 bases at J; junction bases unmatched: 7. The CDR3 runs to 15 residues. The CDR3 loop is CASSPGTGINNEQFF. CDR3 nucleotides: TGTGCCAGCAGTCCCGGGACAGGGATTAACAATGAGCAGTTCTTC.

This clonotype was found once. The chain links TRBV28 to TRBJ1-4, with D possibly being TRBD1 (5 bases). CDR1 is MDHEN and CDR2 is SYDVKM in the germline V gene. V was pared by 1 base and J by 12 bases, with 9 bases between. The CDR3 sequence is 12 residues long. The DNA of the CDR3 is TGTGCCAGCAGTTTATCATCCAGGGAACTGTTTTTT. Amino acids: CASSLSSRELFF.

Here the CDR3 DNA reads TGTGCCAGCAGCTTAGAGGCCCTAGCGGAATATTTT. It is translated as CASSLEALAEYF. The chain is built from TRBV7-9 and TRBJ2-3; TRBD2 matches at 7 bases. Germline V CDR1 and CDR2: SEHNR, FQNEAQ (reference sequence). This CDR3 contains 12 residues. J gave up 15 bases and V 1 base, and 7 bases lay outside the gene matches. Using reference TRBV7-9 and TRBJ2-3 for the parts outside the CDR3, the full variable domain is DTGVSQNPRHKITKRGQNVTFRCDPISEHNRLYWYRQTLGQGPEFLTYFQNEAQLEKSRLLSDRFSAERPKGSFSTLEIQRTEQGDSAMYLCASSLEALAEYFGPGTRLTVL.

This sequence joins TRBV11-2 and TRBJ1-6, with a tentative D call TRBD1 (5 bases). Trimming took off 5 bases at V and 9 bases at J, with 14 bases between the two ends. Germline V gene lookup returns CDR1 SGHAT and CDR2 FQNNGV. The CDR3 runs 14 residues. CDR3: CASSLSRDSSPLHF. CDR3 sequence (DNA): TGTGCCAGCAGCCTCTCCAGAGACAGTTCACCCCTCCACTTT.